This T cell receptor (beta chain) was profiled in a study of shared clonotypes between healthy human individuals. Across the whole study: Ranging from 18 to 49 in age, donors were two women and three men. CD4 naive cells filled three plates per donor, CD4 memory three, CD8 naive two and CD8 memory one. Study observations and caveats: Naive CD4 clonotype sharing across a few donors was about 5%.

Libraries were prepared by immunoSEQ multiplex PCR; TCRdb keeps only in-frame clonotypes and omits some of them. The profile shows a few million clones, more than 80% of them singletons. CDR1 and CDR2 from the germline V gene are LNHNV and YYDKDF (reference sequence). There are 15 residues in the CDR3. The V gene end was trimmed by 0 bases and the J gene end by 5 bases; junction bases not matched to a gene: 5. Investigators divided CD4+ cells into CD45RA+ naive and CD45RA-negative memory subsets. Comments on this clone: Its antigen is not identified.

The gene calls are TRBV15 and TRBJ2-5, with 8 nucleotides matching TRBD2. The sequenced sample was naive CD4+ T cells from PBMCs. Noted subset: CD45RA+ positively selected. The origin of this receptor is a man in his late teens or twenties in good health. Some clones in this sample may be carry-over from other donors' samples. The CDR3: CATSRDRRLAETQYF. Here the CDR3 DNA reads TGTGCCACCAGCAGAGATCGAAGACTAGCGGAGACCCAGTACTTC.